One sample yielded the 19 T cell receptor beta chains listed below, sequenced in a study of identical twins. TCRdb called the 5' RACE reads again in MiXCR, with one record for every CDR3 protein. The table includes roughly 230,000 distinct CDR3 sequences, approximately 8.3% detected once. The sample also formed part of further work on yellow fever vaccine responses in identical twins.

Sequenced material: CD8+ T cells sorted from blood. Receptors originate from a woman aged 18-29 years in good health.

This clonotype was counted ten times or more. The V call is TRBV4-3, the J call TRBJ2-2, with 12 bases identical to TRBD1. The length of the CDR3 is 18 residues. V trimming: 3 bases; J trimming: 2 bases; junction bases outside the gene matches: 7. Germline loops: CDR1 LGHNA, CDR2 YSLEER. The CDR3 region is CASSQGTGGDVNTGELFF. The CDR3 DNA follows: TGCGCCAGCAGCCAGGGGACAGGGGGCGATGTTAACACCGGGGAGCTGTTTTTT.

This clonotype was observed at least ten times. This chain connects TRBV7-2 to TRBJ2-5; D may correspond to TRBD1 or TRBD2 (5 bases each). V was trimmed by 2 bases and J by 1 base, leaving 11 bases between them. The CDR3 has 15 residues. Germline CDR1 reads SGHTA; CDR2 reads FQGNSA. The CDR3 DNA reads TGTGCCAGCAGCTTAAGGGACCCAAGCCAAGAGACCCAGTACTTC. It yields the protein CASSLRDPSQETQYF. The entire variable domain, with the rest obtained from reference TRBV7-2 and TRBJ2-5, is as follows: GAGVSQSPSNKVTEKGKDVELRCDPISGHTALYWYRQSLGQGLEFLIYFQGNSAPDKSGLPSDRFSAERTGGSVSTLTIQRTQQEDSAVYLCASSLRDPSQETQYFGPGTRLLVL.

This clonotype occurred many times. The gene calls are TRBV12-3 or TRBV12-4 and TRBJ2-3; 13 bases map to TRBD2. The V gene end was trimmed by 7 bases and the J gene end by 1 base; junction bases not matched to a gene: 2. The CDR3 loop spans 15 amino acids. In DNA form, the CDR3 reads TGTGCCAGCAAGGGACTAGCGGGACGCACAGATACGCAGTATTTT. Translating it yields CASKGLAGRTDTQYF.

This clonotype was seen ten or more times. V is TRBV12-3 or TRBV12-4 and J is TRBJ2-5, with 7 bases aligning to TRBD2. The CDR3 is made up of 14 amino acids. The V segment lost 7 bases and the J segment 0 bases; nucleotides outside the gene matches: 5. Here the CDR3 reads CASTSGVYQETQYF. In nucleotides, the CDR3 is TGTGCCAGCACCAGCGGGGTGTACCAAGAGACCCAGTACTTC.

This chain joins TRBV27 and TRBJ2-7; D not certain. V shed 6 bases and J shed 3 bases, with 9 bases lying between them. This CDR3 has 12 residues. Germline V gene lookup returns CDR1 MNHEY and CDR2 SMNVEV (reference sequence). This CDR3 is CASRTTHYEQYF. Here the CDR3 DNA reads TGTGCCAGCAGAACCACACACTACGAGCAGTACTTC.

This chain connects TRBV4-3 to TRBJ2-5; D is possibly TRBD1 (6 bases). Germline V gene lookup returns CDR1 LGHNA and CDR2 YSLEER. There are 16 residues in the CDR3. The V gene lost 0 bases and the J gene lost 2 bases, with 13 bases spanning the gap. CDR3 region: CASSQDGTPTQETQYF. CDR3 DNA sequence: TGCGCCAGCAGCCAAGATGGGACACCGACACAAGAGACCCAGTACTTC.

This clonotype was seen a handful of times. The chain uses TRBV30 and TRBJ2-3; a weak D match, TRBD2 (6 bases). The length of the CDR3 is 16 residues. Germline V gene sequence: CDR1 GTSNPN, CDR2 SVGIG (reference sequence). V was cut by 5 bases and J by 3 bases, with 21 bases left in between. The CDR3 sequence is CAWWVPAAGGTDTQYF. CDR3 DNA sequence: TGTGCCTGGTGGGTCCCGGCAGCGGGCGGAACAGATACGCAGTATTTT.

The rearrangement links TRBV7-9 to TRBJ2-1; D could derive from TRBD1 or TRBD2 (5 bases each). Between the trimmed V and J ends, which lost 1 base and 8 bases, there was a span of 12 bases. The length of the CDR3 is 14 residues. In germline, CDR1 is SEHNR, CDR2 FQNEAQ (reference sequence). The CDR3 DNA follows: TGTGCCAGCAGCTTAGTTAACGGGGCGGATGAGCAGTTCTTC. It specifies CASSLVNGADEQFF.

Many counts were recorded for this clonotype. This chain connects TRBV14 to TRBJ2-7; 8 positions agree with TRBD2. CDR1 and CDR2 from the germline V gene are SGHDN and FVKESK. Trimming cost V 0 bases and J 2 bases; bases outside gene matches: 3. This CDR3 region has 15 residues. Here the CDR3 DNA reads TGTGCCAGCAGCCAAGACACGGGACTAGCCTACGAGCAGTACTTC. The encoded protein is CASSQDTGLAYEQYF.

The V gene is TRBV24-1, the J gene TRBJ2-3; D is ambiguous. CDR1 KGHDR and CDR2 SFDVKD come from the germline V gene. The CDR3 extends over 14 amino acids. V lost 9 bases and J 5 bases, leaving 17 bases between the germline ends. The CDR3 bases are TGTGCCACCGCTGACACGGTCTGGAGAGATACGCAGTATTTT. Its protein product is CATADTVWRDTQYF.

In its sample, this clonotype was seen a few times. The genes are TRBV28 and TRBJ1-2; the D is unclear. The CDR3 runs 16 residues. Germline CDR1 reads MDHEN; CDR2 reads SYDVKM. The V and J ends lost 7 bases and 1 base respectively, with 19 bases between them. The CDR3 DNA sequence: TGTGCCAGCAAGAGCGTGGGAGAGCCGAGTAACTATGGCTACACCTTC. Amino acid sequence: CASKSVGEPSNYGYTF.

This clonotype was picked up many times. The genes are TRBV6-1 and TRBJ2-2; TRBD2 agrees at 7 bases. The ends lost 4 bases at V and 2 bases at J; junction bases unmatched: 10. Germline CDR1 and CDR2: MNHNS and SASEGT. The CDR3 loop spans 17 amino acids. CDR3 sequence reads: CASSGEGTGLNTGELFF. CDR3 DNA sequence: TGTGCCAGCAGTGGGGAGGGTACGGGGCTCAACACCGGGGAGCTGTTTTTT.

The rearrangement joins TRBV28 to TRBJ2-7; tentatively, D is TRBD2 (5 bases). The CDR3 has 10 amino acids. In germline, CDR1 is MDHEN, CDR2 SYDVKM. The V end lost 10 bases, the J end lost 3 bases, and 7 bases lay between the germline ends. CDR3 in amino acids: CATEGYEQYF. The DNA for the CDR3 is TGTGCCACCGAGGGCTACGAGCAGTACTTC.

The gene calls are TRBV11-2 and TRBJ1-1; D is undetermined. The CDR3 spans 17 residues. Per germline, CDR1 SGHAT and CDR2 FQNNGV. The V gene lost 0 bases and the J gene lost 1 base, with 15 bases spanning the gap. CDR3 DNA: TGTGCCAGCAGCTTAGAACGATGGGCGTGGGAGAACACTGAAGCTTTCTTT. Translated, it gives CASSLERWAWENTEAFF.

At least ten counts were recorded for this clonotype. The chain employs TRBV6-1 and TRBJ2-7; TRBD2 is a possible D gene (10 bases). The ends were cut back, 6 bases at V and 2 bases at J, with 23 bases in the middle. Germline CDR1 is MNHNS and CDR2 is SASEGT. This CDR3 is 17 amino acids long. CDR3 in amino acids: CASRGQGWTSGAYEQYF. The CDR3 DNA is TGTGCCAGCAGGGGACAGGGATGGACTAGCGGCGCCTACGAGCAGTACTTC.

This chain uses TRBV6-2 or TRBV6-3 with TRBJ2-7; 12 bases fit TRBD2. Germline lookup yields CDR1 MNHEY and CDR2 SVGEGT. This CDR3 has 15 residues. The ends lost 5 bases at V and 0 bases at J; junction bases unmatched: 2. CDR3 nucleotide sequence: TGTGCCAGCAGTCTAGCGGGAGGGCTCTCCTACGAGCAGTACTTC. Its protein is CASSLAGGLSYEQYF.

V is TRBV11-2 and J is TRBJ2-5; 9 bases are a match to TRBD2. Trimming cost V 5 bases and J 5 bases; bases outside gene matches: 6. This CDR3 is built from 14 residues. In germline, CDR1 is SGHAT, CDR2 FQNNGV. The CDR3: CASSVRGGAETQYF. The CDR3 DNA reads TGTGCCAGCAGCGTTCGCGGGGGGGCCGAGACCCAGTACTTC.

The rearrangement joins TRBV4-2 to TRBJ2-2, with D perhaps TRBD2 (6 bases). Trimming pared 0 bases from V and 2 bases from J, leaving 13 bases between. The CDR3 loop spans 17 amino acids. Germline-derived CDR1 and CDR2 are LGHNA and YNFKEQ. CDR3 DNA sequence: TGTGCCAGCAGCCAAGAAAGCGCGGGAATTAACACCGGGGAGCTGTTTTTT. It specifies CASSQESAGINTGELFF.

As concerns this clonotype: One end of the junction varies from germline; a read error may be responsible. The V gene is TRBV27, the J gene TRBJ2-1; 7 bases line up with TRBD1. Germline V lookup: CDR1 MNHEY, CDR2 SMNVEV (reference sequence). CDR3 size: 16 residues. CDR3: CASSFFGRGLDNKQFF. The CDR3 DNA is TGTGCCAGCAGTTTCTTCGGAAGGGGGCTCGACAATAAGCAGTTCTTC.